The 18 T cell receptor beta chains presented below share a single source sample, sequenced in a study of blood T cell repertoires in COVID-19. Using immunoSEQ multiplex PCR, the repertoire was profiled, and TCRdb retains in-frame clones only, with some absent. The sample consists of some 350,000 clones, around nine tenths of them appearing once. The source material was peripheral blood. Source of these receptors: a woman aged 70 to 79 with COVID-19, enrolled during active disease.

The chain uses TRBV28 and TRBJ1-2, with a tentative D call TRBD1 (5 bases). The germline CDR1 and CDR2 sequences are MDHEN and SYDVKM. This CDR3 contains 15 residues. The V and J ends lost 4 bases and 3 bases respectively, with 15 bases between them. The CDR3, as DNA: TGTGCCAGCAGTTCCCAGGGTCAGTCTGACTATGGCTACACCTTC. It is translated as CASSSQGQSDYGYTF.

This chain links TRBV12-3 or TRBV12-4 with TRBJ1-2; D unclear. Trimming stripped 3 bases from V and 5 bases from J, with 7 bases between. The CDR3 is made up of 12 amino acids. The CDR3 DNA reads TGTGCCAGCAGTTTTTCGGGGTATGGCTACACCTTC. It yields the protein CASSFSGYGYTF.

The V and J genes are TRBV5-1 and TRBJ2-7; TRBD1 matches at 7 bases. CDR1 is SGHRS, CDR2 YFSETQ, per germline. Losses at the gene ends were 0 bases for V and 7 bases for J; bases not matched to a gene: 7. The CDR3 loop spans 14 amino acids. The CDR3 is CASSLGTGVGEQYF. DNA of the CDR3: TGCGCCAGCAGCTTGGGTACAGGGGTAGGGGAGCAGTACTTC.

This clone is a singleton in its sample. Here the CDR3 reads CASSIPPLNEKLFF. DNA of the CDR3: TGTGCCAGCAGTATACCGCCACTAAATGAAAAACTGTTTTTT. The chain couples TRBV28 to TRBJ1-4; no clear D gene. The CDR3 spans 14 residues. V was cut by 5 bases and J by 5 bases, with 12 bases left in between. Germline V gene sequence: CDR1 MDHEN, CDR2 SYDVKM.

The genes are TRBV6-5 and TRBJ2-1, with 7 bases aligning to TRBD1. Trimming took 6 bases from V and 8 from J; bases not matched to a gene: 13. The germline gives CDR1 MNHEY, CDR2 SVGAGI. The length of the CDR3 is 15 residues. The CDR3 region is CASREGADDTDEQFF. CDR3 bases: TGTGCCAGCAGAGAGGGGGCGGATGATACGGATGAGCAGTTCTTC.

The rearrangement uses TRBV23-1 and TRBJ1-5; the D gene is possibly TRBD1 (6 bases). TRBV23-1 qualifies as an ORF whose function is uncertain. V lost 4 bases, J lost 2 bases, and 9 bases lay in between. This CDR3 comprises 14 residues. CDR3 coding DNA: TGCGCCAGCAGTCCCCACAGGGGCAATCAGCCCCAGCATTTT. This codes for CASSPHRGNQPQHF.

This clone has just one count. The chain is built from TRBV28 and TRBJ1-6; D gene uncertain. Trimming removed 1 base from V and 6 bases from J, with 7 bases in between. From germline, CDR1 is MDHEN and CDR2 SYDVKM. This CDR3 comprises 14 residues. CDR3 in amino acids: CASSLSSPNSPLHF. The CDR3 DNA follows: TGTGCCAGCAGTTTATCTTCCCCTAATTCACCCCTCCACTTT.

The chain is built from TRBV5-1 and TRBJ2-7; 11 nucleotides align to TRBD1. CDR1 is SGHRS and CDR2 is YFSETQ in the germline V gene. J was trimmed by 3 bases and V by 4 bases; bases with no gene match: 6. The CDR3 length is 15 residues. For the CDR3, the DNA is TGCGCCAGCAGCCCCTGGACAGGGGGCGGCTACGAGCAGTACTTC. It yields the protein CASSPWTGGGYEQYF.

V is TRBV10-1 and J is TRBJ2-5; 14 nucleotides agree with TRBD2. The J segment lost 7 bases and the V segment lost 2 bases, leaving 0 bases of the junction unmatched. Germline CDR1 reads WNHNN; CDR2 reads SYGVQD (reference sequence). This CDR3 comprises 14 residues. In nucleotides, the CDR3 is TGCGCCAGCAGTGAGGGGACTAGCGGGGGGACCCAGTACTTC. Translated: CASSEGTSGGTQYF.

The chain uses TRBV2 and TRBJ1-2, with 7 bases aligning to TRBD1. The J segment lost 5 bases and the V segment lost 3 bases, leaving 15 bases of the junction unmatched. Germline CDR1 reads SNHLY; CDR2 reads FYNNEI. CDR3 length: 17 amino acids. DNA of the CDR3: TGTGCCAGCAGTGATACCCCGACAGGGTGGCCCCTTTATGGCTACACCTTC. Residues: CASSDTPTGWPLYGYTF.

The chain is built from TRBV9 and TRBJ2-4, with D unclear. Germline loops: CDR1 SGDLS, CDR2 YYNGEE. This CDR3 comprises 13 residues. V was trimmed by 0 bases and J by 6 bases, leaving 7 bases between them. The CDR3 region has the DNA TGTGCCAGCAGCGTAGACCCGGGAAACATTCAGTACTTC. As protein: CASSVDPGNIQYF.

This clone was seen only once. V is TRBV6-2 or TRBV6-3 and J is TRBJ1-5; tentative D call: TRBD1 (6 bases). CDR1 and CDR2 from the germline V gene are MNHEY and SVGEGT. There are 18 residues in the CDR3. The V gene lost 0 bases and the J gene lost 0 bases, with 15 bases spanning the gap. CDR3 DNA: TGTGCCAGCAGTTACTCCATCCGGGACACCTATAGCAATCAGCCCCAGCATTTT. Protein product: CASSYSIRDTYSNQPQHF.

V and J are TRBV15 and TRBJ2-7, with D possibly being TRBD2 (6 bases). Germline V gene lookup returns CDR1 LNHNV and CDR2 YYDKDF (reference sequence). The CDR3 runs to 15 residues. Trimming took off 1 base at V and 3 bases at J, with 13 bases between the two ends. CDR3 residues: CATSRAAGTVYEQYF. The DNA for the CDR3 is TGTGCCACCAGCAGAGCGGCAGGGACTGTCTACGAGCAGTACTTC.

The J gene is TRBJ1-2, the V gene TRBV7-9; 7 positions agree with TRBD1. J was trimmed by 5 bases and V by 4 bases; bases with no gene match: 4. This CDR3 is 13 amino acids long. The germline V gene has CDR1 SEHNR and CDR2 FQNEAQ (reference sequence). CDR3 nucleotide sequence: TGTGCCAGCAGCTCGCAGGGGGATTATGGCTACACCTTC. It specifies CASSSQGDYGYTF. The variable domain in full, with the rest retrieved from reference TRBV7-9 and TRBJ1-2, is DTGVSQNPRHKITKRGQNVTFRCDPISEHNRLYWYRQTLGQGPEFLTYFQNEAQLEKSRLLSDRFSAERPKGSFSTLEIQRTEQGDSAMYLCASSSQGDYGYTFGSGTRLTVV.

This clone showed up just a few times. The chain couples TRBV24-1 to TRBJ1-2; TRBD1 matches 10 bases. Germline lookup yields CDR1 KGHDR and CDR2 SFDVKD. The CDR3 has 14 residues. Trimming cost V 4 bases and J 8 bases; bases outside gene matches: 6. The CDR3 region is CATSDIGTGEGYTF. Here the CDR3 DNA reads TGTGCCACCAGTGACATTGGGACAGGGGAAGGCTACACCTTC.

The V and J genes are TRBV5-1 and TRBJ2-3; TRBD2 matches 9 bases. This CDR3 has 15 amino acids. With 7 bases clipped from V and 0 bases from J, the junction kept 6 bases outside the gene matches. Germline V gene lookup returns CDR1 SGHRS and CDR2 YFSETQ. CDR3 DNA sequence: TGCGCCAGCCGAACTAGCGGGCCTAGCACAGATACGCAGTATTTT. Amino acids: CASRTSGPSTDTQYF.

Regarding this clone: The same CDR3 is also encoded by other DNA sequences in this sample. This chain connects TRBV19 to TRBJ2-7; 8 bases align to TRBD2. Looked up from germline, CDR1 is LNHDA and CDR2 is SQIVND (reference sequence). This CDR3 contains 14 residues. V was pared by 2 bases and J by 2 bases, with 2 bases of the junction left unmatched. The CDR3 loop is CASSISGGTYEQYF. The CDR3 nucleotides are TGTGCCAGTAGTATAAGCGGGGGTACCTACGAGCAGTACTTC.

This clone was observed once. This chain uses TRBV15 with TRBJ2-7; TRBD2 matches at 10 bases. The V segment lost 6 bases and the J segment 6 bases; nucleotides outside the gene matches: 8. Per the germline V gene, CDR1 is LNHNV and CDR2 is YYDKDF (reference sequence). The CDR3 has 14 residues. The CDR3 sequence is CATRRAGGTFEQYF. The CDR3, as DNA: TGTGCCACCAGGCGAGCGGGGGGGACTTTCGAGCAGTACTTC.